This T cell receptor beta chain originates from a study of cytomegalovirus exposure and HLA in healthy donors. Overall study findings and caveats: It was about 180 TCR beta chains that were listed as cytomegalovirus-associated.

With regard to this clone: Its cognate antigen is unknown.

Primers included in the PCR were 60 Vbeta and 13 Jbeta primers. Repertoires were generated with immunoSEQ multiplex PCR, while TCRdb's copy carries only in-frame clones and drops some. Counted here are some 240,000 clones, about 90% occurring once; the ten biggest clones make up about 1.7%. Healthy bone marrow donors formed the donor group. From germline, CDR1 is SGHVS and CDR2 FQNEAQ. Losses at the gene ends were 4 bases for V and 2 bases for J; bases not matched to a gene: 5. The CDR3 runs to 15 residues. The genes are TRBV7-8 and TRBJ1-5, with 7 bases lining up with TRBD1. Material for sequencing was PBMCs. This receptor was identified in a girl aged 2 to 9 in good health and CMV-seronegative. DNA for the CDR3: TGTGCCAGCAGCTCGACAGGGTGGGGCAATCAGCCCCAGCATTTT. Encoded protein: CASSSTGWGNQPQHF.